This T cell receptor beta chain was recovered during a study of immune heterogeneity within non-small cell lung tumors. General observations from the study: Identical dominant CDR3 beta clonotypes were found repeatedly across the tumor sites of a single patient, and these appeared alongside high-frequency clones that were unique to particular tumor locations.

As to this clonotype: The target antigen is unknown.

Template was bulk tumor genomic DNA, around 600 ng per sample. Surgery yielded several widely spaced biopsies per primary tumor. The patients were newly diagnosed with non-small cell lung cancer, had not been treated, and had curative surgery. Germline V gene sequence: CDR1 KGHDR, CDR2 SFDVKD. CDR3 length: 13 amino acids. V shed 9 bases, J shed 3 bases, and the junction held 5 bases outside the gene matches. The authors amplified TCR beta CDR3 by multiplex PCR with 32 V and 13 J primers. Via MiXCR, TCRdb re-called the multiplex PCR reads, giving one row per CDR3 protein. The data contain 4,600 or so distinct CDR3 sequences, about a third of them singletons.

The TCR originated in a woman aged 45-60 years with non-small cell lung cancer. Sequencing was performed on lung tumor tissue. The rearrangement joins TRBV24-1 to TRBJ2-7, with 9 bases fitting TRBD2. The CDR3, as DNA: TGTGCCACCGGGTCGACTAGCGGCTACGAGCAGTACTTC. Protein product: CATGSTSGYEQYF.